These T cell receptor beta chains were read from a single sample in a study of T-cell reconstitution after alpha-beta-depleted transplantation in children. TCRdb redid the calling of the PCR reads with MiXCR, one entry per CDR3 protein. Among 480,000 or so distinct CDR3 sequences, roughly 10% were seen once, and the ten largest hold just over 2%. The sequencing here drew on PBMCs, taken before TCRalphabeta/CD19-depleted stem cell transplant. The origin of the receptors is a child aged 2-15 years with inherited bone marrow failure, due to receive a stem cell transplant. CDR3s include the opening cysteine and the closing phenylalanine or tryptophan. The D gene is left open where the match is weak. Size is stated for part of the rows, as once, few or many counts, or as a class when the clone is expanded.

CDR3nt	CDR3aa	abundance	d_gene	v_gene	j_gene
TGTGCCAGCAGCCGCCGGGTTTCTGGGGCCAACGTCCTGACTTTC	CASSRRVSGANVLTF	many	-	TRBV11-2	TRBJ2-6
TGTGCCAGCAGTTTTGGGGACCAAGAGACCCAGTACTTC	CASSFGDQETQYF	many	-	TRBV12-3/TRBV12-4	TRBJ2-5
TGTGCCATCACCCACACAGATACGCAGTATTTT	CAITHTDTQYF	many	-	TRBV10-3	TRBJ2-3
TGTGCCATCAGTAACTCGGGGGGCCCCAGCAATCAGCCCCAGCATTTT	CAISNSGGPSNQPQHF	few	-	TRBV10-3	TRBJ1-5
TGCGCCAGCAGCCAAGAGGTCAATCAGCCCCAGCATTTT	CASSQEVNQPQHF	many	-	TRBV4-3	TRBJ1-5
TGTGCCAGCGAAACTTGGGGGGATACGCAGTATTTT	CASETWGDTQYF	many	-	TRBV5-6	TRBJ2-3
TGTGCCAGCAGCCAAGAAGGACTGGGCGGCACAGATACGCAGTATTTT	CASSQEGLGGTDTQYF	many	-	TRBV4-2	TRBJ2-3
TGCAGTGCTGCCTTTAGCGGGGACCAAGAGACCCAGTACTTC	CSAAFSGDQETQYF	many	TRBD2	TRBV20-1	TRBJ2-5
TGTGCCTGGAGCTCGGGACTGGCGTACAATGAGCAGTTCTTC	CAWSSGLAYNEQFF	many	-	TRBV30	TRBJ2-1
TGTGCCAGCAGACAATGGGGACAGGGCTCCTACGAGCAGTACTTC	CASRQWGQGSYEQYF	-	TRBD1	TRBV12-3/TRBV12-4	TRBJ2-7
TGTGCCAGCAGCCCAACCCGGACAGCCGGCGGTACCGAGCAGTACTTC	CASSPTRTAGGTEQYF	many	-	TRBV7-9	TRBJ2-7
TGTGCCAGCAGCTTGTACGGTCCGGCCACAGATACGCAGTATTTT	CASSLYGPATDTQYF	few	-	TRBV5-4	TRBJ2-3
TGTGCCAGCAGCTTGATCGGACTCCTCAGCACAGATACGCAGTATTTT	CASSLIGLLSTDTQYF	-	-	TRBV5-6	TRBJ2-3
TGTGCCAGCAGTATCGGGACGGTCTCCTACGAGCAGTACTTC	CASSIGTVSYEQYF	many	-	TRBV27	TRBJ2-7
TGTGCCATCAGTGACCCGGGACAGGGGGCGGTTAATGAAAAACTGTTTTTT	CAISDPGQGAVNEKLFF	-	TRBD1	TRBV10-3	TRBJ1-4
TGTGCCAGCAGCTCGGGGGGGACTAGCGGGAAGGCGGAGACCCAGTACTTC	CASSSGGTSGKAETQYF	many	TRBD2	TRBV5-4	TRBJ2-5
TGTGCCAGCAGTATCCCAGGGAGGGCCTTCTATGGCTACACCTTC	CASSIPGRAFYGYTF	many	-	TRBV28	TRBJ1-2
TGCAGTGCTAGACGGGCTTGGGATACGATGGAGCAGTACTTC	CSARRAWDTMEQYF	many	-	TRBV20-1	TRBJ2-7
TGTGCCAGCACCCAACTAGGACATTCCGCCCTCCTCTACGAGCAGTACTTC	CASTQLGHSALLYEQYF	many	-	TRBV2	TRBJ2-7
TGCGCCAGCAGCCCAGGACTAGCGGGAATCTATGAGCAGTTCTTC	CASSPGLAGIYEQFF	many	TRBD2	TRBV4-3	TRBJ2-1
TGCGCCAGCAGTGAGTCCCGTCCGACAGTTAATCAGCCCCAGCATTTT	CASSESRPTVNQPQHF	-	-	TRBV10-2	TRBJ1-5
TGTGCCAGCAGTCCCCTCGTTGTTGGCTCACCCCTCCACTTT	CASSPLVVGSPLHF	-	-	TRBV28	TRBJ1-6
TGTGCCAGCAGCGGACAGTCCGATGGCTACACCTTC	CASSGQSDGYTF	many	-	TRBV11-2	TRBJ1-2
TGTGCCAGCAGAGAGACAGGGGTCCGGGAAAAACTGTTTTTT	CASRETGVREKLFF	many	TRBD1	TRBV28	TRBJ1-4
TGTGCCAGCAGCTTAGGGAGGGGACAGGAGAAAAACATTCAGTACTTC	CASSLGRGQEKNIQYF	many	TRBD1	TRBV11-2	TRBJ2-4
TGCAGCGTTGAGAAGGGCGGATGGGTGGGGGCGACAGATACGCAGTATTTT	CSVEKGGWVGATDTQYF	-	-	TRBV29-1	TRBJ2-3
TGTGCCAGCATATCGACTAGCGGGGTTACATGGGAGCAGTTCTTC	CASISTSGVTWEQFF	few	TRBD2	TRBV25-1	TRBJ2-1
TGCAGTGCTAGAGTGGGAGGGGCGGACTACGAGCAGTACTTC	CSARVGGADYEQYF	many	TRBD2	TRBV20-1	TRBJ2-7
TGTGCCAGCGGACCGGGACTTGACACCGGGGAGCTGTTTTTT	CASGPGLDTGELFF	many	-	TRBV12-3/TRBV12-4	TRBJ2-2
TGTGCCAGCAGTTTATACAGCTATTCCCAGTACTTC	CASSLYSYSQYF	many	-	TRBV28	TRBJ2-5